One T cell receptor beta chain is described in this entry. Its antigen is undetermined. The donors were members of the validation cohort comprising over a hundred subjects, separate from the approximately 670-subject first cohort. These data are taken from a study of cytomegalovirus exposure and HLA in healthy donors. Study findings and constraints: For cytomegalovirus status, the classifier reportedly gave diagnoses with high specificity and sensitivity.

Sequencing used immunoSEQ multiplex PCR; TCRdb keeps in-frame clones, though not all of them. Of fewer than 350,000 clones listed, more than 75% are singletons. The sequence was collected from a woman aged 18-29 years in good health and CMV-seronegative. Material for sequencing was PBMCs.

The CDR3 DNA follows: TGTGCCAGCAGCCAACTGGGGACTAGCGGGGCAACGCAGTATTTT. It yields the protein CASSQLGTSGATQYF. The J gene is TRBJ2-3, the V gene TRBV6-5; 13 nucleotides agree with TRBD2. Germline V gene lookup returns CDR1 MNHEY and CDR2 SVGAGI. The length of the CDR3 is 15 residues. V dropped 6 bases and J dropped 9; count of bases not matched to a gene: 9.